Shown below are 30 T cell receptor beta chains from a single sample sequenced in a study of post-analysis software for immune sequencing data. Presence of unique molecular identifiers characterized the TCR beta cDNA libraries. TCRdb itself ran the PCR reads through MiXCR, one entry per CDR3 protein. The sample records some 690,000 distinct CDR3 sequences, about 32% being singletons. Their antigens are not known. Findings and limits, study-wide: Patients used roughly five TRBV segments, including TRBV5-6, TRBV5-1 and TRBV20-1, more often than controls.

Sequencing used blood. All receptors come from a girl aged 5 to 17 with multiple sclerosis.

The chain uses TRBV12-3 or TRBV12-4 and TRBJ1-2; TRBD1 matches at 9 bases. With V trimmed by 3 bases and J by 3 bases, 8 bases remained unmatched. This CDR3 is 16 amino acids long. The CDR3 sequence: CASSFGTGRGYYGYTF. CDR3 in DNA: TGTGCCAGCAGTTTCGGGACAGGGCGGGGGTACTATGGCTACACCTTC.

The chain links TRBV6-1 to TRBJ1-1, with a possible D match to TRBD1 (5 bases). Trimming took off 2 bases at V and 10 bases at J, with 11 bases between the two ends. Germline V gives CDR1 MNHNS, CDR2 SASEGT. This CDR3 comprises 12 residues. CDR3 loop: CASSEIRGAAFF. In DNA form, the CDR3 reads TGTGCCAGCAGTGAAATTAGGGGTGCAGCTTTCTTT.

In the case of this clonotype: A read error may be the cause here, since a much bigger clone is one base away. The chain has TRBV29-1 and TRBJ2-1; perhaps TRBD2 as D (5 bases). Per germline, CDR1 SQVTM and CDR2 ANQGSEA. This CDR3 has 16 amino acids. CDR3 bases: TGCAGCGTTGAGGGCCTTGAGCGGCCTCTCTACAATAAGCAGTTCTTC. Translation: CSVEGLERPLYNKQFF.

The V gene is TRBV5-1, the J gene TRBJ1-1; D might be TRBD1 (6 bases). V was cut by 4 bases and J by 2 bases, with 15 bases left in between. The CDR3 sequence is 15 residues long. Looked up from germline, CDR1 is SGHRS and CDR2 is YFSETQ. CDR3 DNA: TGCGCCAGCAGCGTAACCCCAGGGGTAAACACTGAAGCTTTCTTT. It codes for CASSVTPGVNTEAFF.

This sequence joins TRBV29-1 and TRBJ1-1; D is possibly TRBD1 (5 bases). Germline-derived CDR1 and CDR2 are SQVTM and ANQGSEA. V was trimmed by 7 bases and J by 4 bases, leaving 22 bases between them. This CDR3 spans 15 amino acids. The CDR3 spells CSAEGLGGRGTEAFF. The CDR3 DNA is TGCAGCGCCGAGGGGCTTGGAGGGAGGGGCACTGAAGCTTTCTTT.

This clonotype has only a few counts. The rearrangement joins TRBV7-2 to TRBJ2-7; no clear D gene. This CDR3 is built from 11 residues. The germline gives CDR1 SGHTA, CDR2 FQGNSA. V was clipped by 3 bases and J by 5 bases, with 5 bases between them. CDR3 in DNA: TGTGCCAGCAGCTTTTACCACGAGCAGTACTTC. Translating gives CASSFYHEQYF.

The genes are TRBV20-1 and TRBJ1-1; D is possibly TRBD1 (6 bases). With 1 base removed from V and 11 bases from J, the gap between germline ends came to 14 bases. This CDR3 comprises 12 residues. Germline V CDR1 and CDR2: DFQATT, SNEGSKA (reference sequence). CDR3 in amino acids: CSARVGGRRAFF. The DNA of the CDR3 is TGCAGTGCTAGAGTCGGGGGGCGTAGGGCTTTCTTT.

The sample holds a few counts of this clonotype. V gene TRBV7-9 combines with J gene TRBJ1-4; the D is unclear. The CDR3 extends over 13 amino acids. From germline, CDR1 is SEHNR and CDR2 FQNEAQ (reference sequence). V lost 1 base and J 7 bases, leaving 7 bases between the germline ends. DNA of the CDR3: TGTGCCAGCAGCTTAGGGGCTATTGAAAAACTGTTTTTT. It yields the protein CASSLGAIEKLFF.

The sample holds many counts of this clonotype. This chain connects TRBV9 to TRBJ2-1; D unclear. Germline V gene lookup returns CDR1 SGDLS and CDR2 YYNGEE. Trimming removed 4 bases at V and 0 bases at J, with 17 bases between. The CDR3 length is 17 residues. CDR3 bases: TGTGCCAGCAGCATAGATCTTCGGGTTGGCTCCTACAATGAGCAGTTCTTC. Its translation: CASSIDLRVGSYNEQFF.

V usage is TRBV27 and J usage is TRBJ2-3; the match to TRBD2 covers 11 bases. J gave up 1 base and V 5 bases, and 5 bases lay outside the gene matches. From germline, CDR1 is MNHEY and CDR2 SMNVEV (reference sequence). The CDR3 runs to 16 residues. CDR3 bases: TGTGCCAGCAGTAACGAGGGACTAGCGGGCACAGATACGCAGTATTTT. Translation: CASSNEGLAGTDTQYF.

A few counts support this clonotype. The chain uses TRBV7-8 and TRBJ1-2; D is unresolved. CDR1 and CDR2 (germline): SGHVS, FQNEAQ. Deletions cut 5 bases from V and 5 bases from J, with 15 bases between. This CDR3 has 14 amino acids. The CDR3 sequence: CASSARSRSYGYTF. CDR3 sequence (DNA): TGTGCCAGCAGCGCACGGTCCCGCTCGTATGGCTACACCTTC.

The chain has TRBV4-1 and TRBJ1-4; 9 nucleotides align to TRBD1. Trimming removed 4 bases from V and 2 bases from J; junction bases left unmatched: 11. The CDR3 consists of 18 residues. The germline V gene encodes CDR1 MGHRA and CDR2 YSYEKL. The CDR3 region has the DNA TGCGCCAGCAGCCCGTCCGGGGGACAGGGACCGACTAATGAAAAACTGTTTTTT. Its translation: CASSPSGGQGPTNEKLFF.

This clonotype has only a few counts. The CDR3 sequence is CSVGTGVNYGYTF. The CDR3 DNA is TGCAGCGTTGGGACAGGGGTGAACTATGGCTACACCTTC. This chain uses TRBV29-1 with TRBJ1-2, with 9 bases aligning to TRBD1. There are 13 residues in the CDR3. Germline CDR1 is SQVTM and CDR2 is ANQGSEA. The junction had 2 bases not matched to a gene; V was cut back by 4 bases and J by 2 bases.

The chain links TRBV5-1 to TRBJ2-1; 12 nucleotides agree with TRBD2. The CDR3 consists of 15 residues. After removal of 2 bases from V and 8 bases from J, the junction contained 5 bases not matched to a gene. Germline V gene data show CDR1 as SGHRS and CDR2 as YFSETQ. The CDR3: CASSFGLAGNYEQFF. DNA of the CDR3: TGCGCCAGCAGCTTCGGACTAGCGGGGAACTATGAGCAGTTCTTC.

This clonotype was seen repeatedly, ten times or more. The J gene is TRBJ2-4, the V gene TRBV6-6, with D possibly matching TRBD1 (6 bases). This CDR3 contains 15 residues. Trimming stripped 6 bases from V and 1 base from J, with 13 bases between. Germline loops: CDR1 MNHNY, CDR2 SVGAGI (reference sequence). The CDR3 DNA sequence: TGTGCCAGCAGCCCCGGGCAGGGGGCCAAAAACATTCAGTACTTC. This gives the protein CASSPGQGAKNIQYF.

The sample holds a few counts of this clonotype. This chain uses TRBV5-1 with TRBJ1-5; 7 nucleotides line up with TRBD1. This CDR3 region has 15 residues. Germline CDR1 SGHRS, CDR2 YFSETQ. The V segment lost 5 bases and the J segment 8 bases; nucleotides outside the gene matches: 13. The CDR3 nucleotides read TGCGCCAGCAGGCCCGGCACAGGGGTAAGTGAGCCCCAGCATTTT. Translated: CASRPGTGVSEPQHF.

This clonotype has ten or more counts. The chain recombines TRBV5-1 with TRBJ2-7; D unclear. This CDR3 spans 15 amino acids. V was trimmed by 4 bases and J by 3 bases, leaving 17 bases between them. Germline CDR1 and CDR2: SGHRS and YFSETQ. CDR3 sequence reads: CASSPQAPSIYEQYF. CDR3 DNA: TGCGCCAGCAGCCCCCAAGCGCCAAGTATCTACGAGCAGTACTTC.

The chain combines TRBV28 with TRBJ1-2; 7 nucleotides align to TRBD1. V gave up 3 bases and J gave up 8 bases; unmatched junction bases: 12. The CDR3 extends over 15 amino acids. CDR1 and CDR2 from the germline V gene are MDHEN and SYDVKM. The CDR3: CASSLHRGGSWGYTF. CDR3 coding DNA: TGTGCCAGCAGTTTGCACAGGGGAGGGTCCTGGGGCTACACCTTC.

The chain links TRBV6-6 to TRBJ1-5; 7 positions agree with TRBD1. Germline V gives CDR1 MNHNY, CDR2 SVGAGI (reference sequence). This CDR3 is 16 amino acids long. V trimming: 5 bases; J trimming: 2 bases; junction bases outside the gene matches: 9. DNA of the CDR3: TGTGCCAGCAGTCAACGACAGGGAGGACGCAATCAGCCCCAGCATTTT. Protein sequence: CASSQRQGGRNQPQHF.

The CDR3 protein is CASSHFGSGSTDTQYF. In DNA form, the CDR3 reads TGTGCCAGCAGCCATTTCGGGAGTGGAAGCACAGATACGCAGTATTTT. The gene calls are TRBV3-1 and TRBJ2-3; the D gene is possibly TRBD2 (6 bases). V gave up 3 bases and J gave up 0 bases, with 13 bases separating them. The CDR3 length is 16 residues. Germline V gene data show CDR1 as LGHDT and CDR2 as YNNKEL (reference sequence).

The chain joins TRBV6-4 to TRBJ2-1; D gene uncertain. V was pared by 4 bases and J by 9 bases, with 13 bases between. The CDR3 totals 13 residues. Germline V gene sequence: CDR1 MRHNA, CDR2 SNTAGT. Here the CDR3 DNA reads TGTGCCAGCAGTGTCTCAGAGTTCGGTGAGCAGTTCTTC. Residues: CASSVSEFGEQFF.

This clonotype showed up many times. The chain joins TRBV20-1 to TRBJ2-3; a possible D gene is TRBD1 (6 bases). The CDR3 spans 13 residues. Trimming shortened V by 3 bases and J by 4 bases, and 11 bases separated the two germline ends. CDR1 and CDR2 (germline): DFQATT, SNEGSKA (reference sequence). The CDR3 loop is CSASHRVADTQYF. The CDR3 DNA reads as TGCAGTGCTAGTCACAGGGTTGCAGATACGCAGTATTTT.

The J gene is TRBJ1-6, the V gene TRBV4-3; D may be TRBD1 (6 bases). The length of the CDR3 is 14 residues. The V and J ends lost 1 base and 10 bases respectively, with 11 bases between them. Germline CDR1 LGHNA, CDR2 YSLEER. CDR3 in DNA: TGCGCCAGCAGCCAAGGGACAGCCGGCTCACCCCTCCACTTT. Encoded protein: CASSQGTAGSPLHF.

Only a few counts were recorded for this clonotype. The chain combines TRBV28 with TRBJ1-2, with 11 bases lining up with TRBD1. The germline CDR1 and CDR2 sequences are MDHEN and SYDVKM. The V segment lost 8 bases and the J segment 5 bases; nucleotides outside the gene matches: 13. The CDR3 spans 16 residues. CDR3: CASAGTLGQGDYGYTF. The CDR3 nucleotides are TGTGCCAGCGCGGGGACACTGGGACAGGGGGATTATGGCTACACCTTC.

This chain connects TRBV20-1 to TRBJ1-5, with D unresolved. Trimming took off 6 bases at V and 2 bases at J, with 17 bases between the two ends. The germline CDR1 and CDR2 sequences are DFQATT and SNEGSKA (reference sequence). This CDR3 comprises 15 residues. The CDR3 nucleotides are TGCAGTGCCCTGGTGAGCGGCCTCGGCAATCAGCCCCAGCATTTT. Its translation: CSALVSGLGNQPQHF.

The chain couples TRBV9 to TRBJ1-6; TRBD1 matches 8 bases. With 2 bases clipped from V and 9 bases from J, the junction kept 4 bases outside the gene matches. This CDR3 region has 14 residues. Germline V lookup: CDR1 SGDLS, CDR2 YYNGEE. In DNA form, the CDR3 reads TGTGCCAGCAGCGTGGGACAGGACGGTTCACCCCTCCACTTT. Amino acid sequence: CASSVGQDGSPLHF.

This chain joins TRBV20-1 and TRBJ1-2; no clear D gene. Germline assignment: CDR1 DFQATT and CDR2 SNEGSKA (reference sequence). CDR3 size: 13 residues. V gave up 5 bases and J gave up 0 bases, with 10 bases separating them. CDR3 nucleotides: TGCAGTGCTCTACGGCCCACTAACTATGGCTACACCTTC. Its translation: CSALRPTNYGYTF.

This clonotype was recorded a few times. The V call is TRBV5-1, the J call TRBJ2-1, with TRBD2 identical over 10 bases. In germline, CDR1 is SGHRS, CDR2 YFSETQ. V lost 2 bases, J lost 5 bases, and 4 bases stayed unmatched. The CDR3 totals 15 residues. CDR3 DNA: TGCGCCAGCAGCTTTCTTGGACTAGCGGACAATGAGCAGTTCTTC. Its protein product is CASSFLGLADNEQFF.

The chain recombines TRBV11-2 with TRBJ2-1; TRBD2 matches at 14 bases. This CDR3 region has 14 residues. V lost 5 bases and J lost 10; bases outside the gene matches: 4. The germline V gene encodes CDR1 SGHAT and CDR2 FQNNGV. The CDR3 DNA reads as TGTGCCAGCAGCACACGGACTAGCGGGAGGGAGCAGTTCTTC. This codes for CASSTRTSGREQFF.

As concerns this clonotype: One junction end does not reproduce the germline sequence, and a read error may be involved. The chain employs TRBV2 and TRBJ2-1; 7 bases match TRBD2. Germline lookup yields CDR1 SNHLY and CDR2 FYNNEI. The CDR3 has 12 amino acids. CDR3 loop: CASQRDYDEQFF. The CDR3 DNA follows: TGTGCCAGCCAGCGGGACTACGATGAGCAGTTCTTC.